This TCR beta chain was retrieved from a study of T cell responses to AZD1222 COVID-19 vaccine. A remark on this clone: As yet, its antigen is unknown.

Produced via immunoSEQ multiplex PCR; TCRdb's table is partial and in-frame only. The data contain about 120,000 clones, roughly 84% of them singletons. The V gene lost 7 bases and the J gene lost 8 bases, with 11 bases spanning the gap. Germline CDR1 is SNHLY and CDR2 is FYNNEI. This CDR3 comprises 11 residues. Study conclusions and caveats: Unmutated variant regions are reportedly the target of nearly half of TCRs that are spike-specific.

This specimen was peripheral blood, taken 28 days after the second AZD1222 dose. The TCR originated in an adult who received the AZD1222 COVID-19 vaccine. This chain links TRBV2 with TRBJ1-2, with no clear D. CDR3 residues: CASTLWRGYTF. The CDR3 DNA follows: TGTGCCAGCACCTTATGGAGAGGCTACACCTTC. Full variable domain (remainder filled in from reference TRBV2 and TRBJ1-2): EPEVTQTPSHQVTQMGQEVILRCVPISNHLYFYWYRQILGQKVEFLVSFYNNEISEKSEIFDDQFSVERPDGSNFTLKIRSTKLEDSAMYFCASTLWRGYTFGSGTRLTVV.